The T cell receptor beta chain described here comes from a study of blood T cell repertoires in COVID-19. Study in general: Researchers got acute and convalescent COVID-19 samples from the United States, Italy and Spain.

The length of the CDR3 is 14 residues. Germline values: CDR1 SGHRS, CDR2 YFSETQ. V lost 0 bases to trimming and J lost 2 bases, with 6 bases between them. The table came from immunoSEQ multiplex PCR; TCRdb's copy has only in-frame clones and leaves some out. The sample holds around 56,000 clones; approximately 89% are singletons and the top ten take under 8%. V is TRBV5-1 and J is TRBJ1-3; D not certain. This receptor was taken from a man between 60 and 70 years old with active or convalescent COVID-19. The sample was peripheral blood. DNA of the CDR3: TGCGCCAGCAGCTTGGACGGGACTGGAAACACCATATATTTT. This gives the protein CASSLDGTGNTIYF. The entire variable domain, with the rest obtained from reference TRBV5-1 and TRBJ1-3, is as follows: KAGVTQTPRYLIKTRGQQVTLSCSPISGHRSVSWYQQTPGQGLQFLFEYFSETQRNKGNFPGRFSGRQFSNSRSEMNVSTLELGDSALYLCASSLDGTGNTIYFGEGSWLTVV.